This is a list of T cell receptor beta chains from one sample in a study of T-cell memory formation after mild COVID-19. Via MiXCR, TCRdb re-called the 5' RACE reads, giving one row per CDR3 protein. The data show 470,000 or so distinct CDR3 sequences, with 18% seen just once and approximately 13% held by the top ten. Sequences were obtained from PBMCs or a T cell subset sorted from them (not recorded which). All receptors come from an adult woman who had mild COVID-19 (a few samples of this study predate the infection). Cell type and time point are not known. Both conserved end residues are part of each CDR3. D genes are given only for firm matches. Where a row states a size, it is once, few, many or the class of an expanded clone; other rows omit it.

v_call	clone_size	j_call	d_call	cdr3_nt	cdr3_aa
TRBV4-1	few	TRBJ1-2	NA	TGCGCCAGCAGTGGAGGGGCAGGGCCTAACTATGGCTACACCTTC	CASSGGAGPNYGYTF
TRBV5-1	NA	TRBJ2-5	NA	TGCGCCAGCAGCTCCCAGATTGAGGAGACCCAGTACTTC	CASSSQIEETQYF
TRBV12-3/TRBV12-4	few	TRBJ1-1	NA	TGTGCCAGCAGTTTATGGCAGGGCCACGAAGCTTTCTTT	CASSLWQGHEAFF
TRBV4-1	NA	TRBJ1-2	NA	TGCGCCAGCAGCCCCCGGGCCAATCCCGGGGAGGGCTATGGCTACACCTTC	CASSPRANPGEGYGYTF
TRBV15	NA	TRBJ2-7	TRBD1	TGTGCCACCAGCATTACCGGGACAGGGGCATACGAGCAGTACTTC	CATSITGTGAYEQYF
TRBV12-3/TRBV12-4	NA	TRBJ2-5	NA	TGTGCCAGCAGTTTTGACCAAGAGACCCAGTACTTC	CASSFDQETQYF
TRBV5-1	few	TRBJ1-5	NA	TGCGCCAGCAGGACGGATTATAGCAATCAGCCCCAGCATTTT	CASRTDYSNQPQHF
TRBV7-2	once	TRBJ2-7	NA	TGTGCCAGCAGGTGGGGAAGGGAGGTCGGCGAGCAGTACTTC	CASRWGREVGEQYF
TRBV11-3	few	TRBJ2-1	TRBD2	TGTGCCAGCAGCCCGACTAGCTTCGGGCGCAATGAGCAGTTCTTC	CASSPTSFGRNEQFF
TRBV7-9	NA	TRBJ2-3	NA	TGTGCCAGCAGCACAGGTGGTGCAGATACGCAGTATTTT	CASSTGGADTQYF
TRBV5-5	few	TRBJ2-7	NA	TGTGCCAGCAGCGTTAAGCAGGAATTGGGACACTACGAGCAGTACTTC	CASSVKQELGHYEQYF
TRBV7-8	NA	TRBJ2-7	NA	TGTGCCAGCAGCTTAGAGGGGAGAGACTACGAGCAGTACTTC	CASSLEGRDYEQYF
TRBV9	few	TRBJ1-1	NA	TGTGCCAGCAGCGCGAGCCGAGGGGACACTGAAGCTTTCTTT	CASSASRGDTEAFF
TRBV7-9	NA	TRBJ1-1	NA	TGTGCCAGCAGTGCTTACCCTAACACTGAAGCTTTCTTT	CASSAYPNTEAFF
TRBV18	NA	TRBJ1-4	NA	TGTGCCAGCTCACCAACCAGGGCGGTAAATGAAAAACTGTTTTTT	CASSPTRAVNEKLFF
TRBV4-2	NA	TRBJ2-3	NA	TGTGCCAGCAGCCAAACCTTTCGAGGAGACACAGATACGCAGTATTTT	CASSQTFRGDTDTQYF
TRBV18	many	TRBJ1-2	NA	TGTGCCAGCTCACCGGGGAGGGACTATGGCTACACCTTC	CASSPGRDYGYTF
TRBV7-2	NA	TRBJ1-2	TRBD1	TGTGCCAGCAGCCCAGACAGGGGCGGGGGTGGCTACACCTTC	CASSPDRGGGGYTF
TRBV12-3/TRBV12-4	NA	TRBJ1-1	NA	TGTGCCAGCAGTCTCTTAGACGGAACTGAAGCTTTCTTT	CASSLLDGTEAFF
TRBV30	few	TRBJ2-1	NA	TGTGCCTGGAGGGGGGACACCCCCTACAATGAGCAGTTCTTC	CAWRGDTPYNEQFF
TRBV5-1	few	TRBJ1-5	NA	TGCGCCAGCAGGGCGGACCCGGACGGTCAGCCCCAGCATTTT	CASRADPDGQPQHF
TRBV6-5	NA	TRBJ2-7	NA	TGTGCCAGCAGTTACCAGGGCCTCCCCTACGAGCAGTACTTC	CASSYQGLPYEQYF
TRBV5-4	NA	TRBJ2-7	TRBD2	TGTGCCAGCAGTTCCGGGACTAGCGGGACATACGAGCAGTACTTC	CASSSGTSGTYEQYF
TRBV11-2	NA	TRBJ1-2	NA	TGTGCCAGCAGCCTGGGGGTCGGCTATGGCTACACCTTC	CASSLGVGYGYTF